The 12 T cell receptor beta chains listed next were all sequenced from one sample in a study of T cell responses to AZD1222 COVID-19 vaccine. TCRdb keeps only in-frame clones here, not all; method: immunoSEQ multiplex PCR. The table has more than 100,000 clones, roughly 90% seen once. Sequences were derived from peripheral blood, sampled on day 0 of AZD1222 vaccination. These receptors all stem from an adult in good health.

The chain employs TRBV5-1 and TRBJ2-3; 8 positions agree with TRBD2. Germline assignment: CDR1 SGHRS and CDR2 YFSETQ. The CDR3 totals 16 residues. V dropped 0 bases and J dropped 4; count of bases not matched to a gene: 7. The CDR3 here is CASSLEAGGKADTQYF. For the CDR3, the DNA is TGCGCCAGCAGCTTGGAGGCGGGAGGAAAGGCAGATACGCAGTATTTT.

This clone was seen a handful of times. The chain employs TRBV5-1 and TRBJ2-7, with 9 positions matching TRBD1. Looked up from germline, CDR1 is SGHRS and CDR2 is YFSETQ. The CDR3 is 17 residues long. The J segment lost 2 bases and the V segment lost 4 bases, leaving 13 bases of the junction unmatched. The DNA for the CDR3 is TGCGCCAGCAGCCCATCCCCGGGACAGGGTACCCCCTACGAGCAGTACTTC. Protein: CASSPSPGQGTPYEQYF. The variable domain in full, completed from reference TRBV5-1 and TRBJ2-7, reads KAGVTQTPRYLIKTRGQQVTLSCSPISGHRSVSWYQQTPGQGLQFLFEYFSETQRNKGNFPGRFSGRQFSNSRSEMNVSTLELGDSALYLCASSPSPGQGTPYEQYFGPGTRLTVT.

V usage is TRBV28 and J usage is TRBJ1-4; no firm D call. Germline V lookup: CDR1 MDHEN, CDR2 SYDVKM. The CDR3 covers 14 residues. Trimming took 7 bases from V and 7 from J, leaving 16 bases between them. The CDR3, as DNA: TGTGCCAGCAAACCCGCCCACCTCATTGAAAAACTGTTTTTT. Translating it yields CASKPAHLIEKLFF.

This chain uses TRBV18 with TRBJ2-7; TRBD2 aligns across 12 bases. With V trimmed by 3 bases and J by 5 bases, 2 bases remained unmatched. The CDR3 contains 14 residues. Germline V lookup: CDR1 KGHSH, CDR2 LQKENI. CDR3 sequence: CASSPGLAGDEQYF. CDR3 bases: TGTGCCAGCTCACCGGGACTAGCGGGTGACGAGCAGTACTTC. Based on the CDR3 plus reference TRBV18 and TRBJ2-7, the full variable domain is NAGVMQNPRHLVRRRGQEARLRCSPMKGHSHVYWYRQLPEEGLKFMVYLQKENIIDESGMPKERFSAEFPKEGPSILRIQQVVRGDSAAYFCASSPGLAGDEQYFGPGTRLTVT.

The rearrangement joins TRBV28 to TRBJ2-3; TRBD1 agrees at 10 bases. V shed 6 bases, J shed 4 bases, and the junction held 10 bases outside the gene matches. This CDR3 is built from 16 residues. The germline V gene has CDR1 MDHEN and CDR2 SYDVKM. CDR3 DNA sequence: TGTGCCAGCAGCCCTGACAGGGGGCGGTTCCCAGATACGCAGTATTTT. Translated: CASSPDRGRFPDTQYF.

V gene TRBV5-1 combines with J gene TRBJ2-2; tentative D call: TRBD1 (6 bases). Trimming shortened V by 2 bases and J by 1 base, and 6 bases separated the two germline ends. Germline V gene lookup returns CDR1 SGHRS and CDR2 YFSETQ. CDR3 size: 14 residues. The CDR3 DNA sequence: TGCGCCAGCAGCTTAGGGGGGAACACCGGGGAGCTGTTTTTT. Its translation: CASSLGGNTGELFF.

The rearrangement links TRBV7-8 to TRBJ2-7; a weak D match, TRBD2 (6 bases). CDR1 and CDR2 (germline): SGHVS, FQNEAQ. CDR3 length equals 13 residues. Trimming took 0 bases from V and 3 from J, leaving 6 bases between them. This CDR3 is CASSLAGGYEQYF. DNA for the CDR3: TGTGCCAGCAGCTTAGCGGGGGGCTACGAGCAGTACTTC.

This chain joins TRBV18 and TRBJ2-6; TRBD1 or TRBD2 may be the D gene (5 bases each). From germline, CDR1 is KGHSH and CDR2 LQKENI. This CDR3 is built from 18 residues. V was pared by 4 bases and J by 0 bases, with 16 bases between. The CDR3 region has the DNA TGTGCCAGCTCACTACGAGATCGGGGCCACTCTGGGGCCAACGTCCTGACTTTC. It translates to CASSLRDRGHSGANVLTF.

The rearrangement links TRBV11-3 to TRBJ2-1, with a weak D call TRBD1 (6 bases). V lost 3 bases to trimming and J lost 6 bases, with 12 bases between them. The germline V gene encodes CDR1 SGHNT and CDR2 YENEEA. CDR3 length: 14 amino acids. CDR3 residues: CASSFSGVGNEQFF. CDR3 sequence (DNA): TGTGCCAGCAGCTTCTCAGGGGTCGGCAATGAGCAGTTCTTC.

The rearrangement joins TRBV7-8 to TRBJ1-1; D is ambiguous. Deletions cut 5 bases from V and 10 bases from J, with 14 bases between. The CDR3 runs to 12 residues. In germline, CDR1 is SGHVS, CDR2 FQNEAQ. The DNA of the CDR3 is TGTGCCAGCAGCGCATCTCTCCCCGGAGCTTTCTTT. This encodes CASSASLPGAFF.

This chain connects TRBV11-3 to TRBJ2-1, with 8 bases fitting TRBD2. The V segment lost 3 bases and the J segment 7 bases; nucleotides outside the gene matches: 8. Germline-derived CDR1 and CDR2 are SGHNT and YENEEA. The CDR3 has 15 amino acids. The DNA for the CDR3 is TGTGCCAGCAGCTTCCGAGCGGGGGAAGGAAATGAGCAGTTCTTC. The encoded protein is CASSFRAGEGNEQFF. The whole variable domain, filled in from reference TRBV11-3 and TRBJ2-1, reads EAGVVQSPRYKIIEKKQPVAFWCNPISGHNTLYWYLQNLGQGPELLIRYENEEAVDDSQLPKDRFSAERLKGVDSTLKIQPAELGDSAVYLCASSFRAGEGNEQFFGPGTRLTVL.

The chain couples TRBV7-9 to TRBJ1-1; 7 positions match TRBD1. The V and J ends lost 2 bases and 1 base, in that order; junction bases with no gene match: 7. Germline CDR1 SEHNR, CDR2 FQNEAQ (reference sequence). This CDR3 has 16 residues. The CDR3, as DNA: TGTGCCAGCAGCTTACGAGACAGGGTAAGGAACACTGAAGCTTTCTTT. This gives the protein CASSLRDRVRNTEAFF.